The 9 T cell receptor beta chains presented below share a single source sample, sequenced in a study of blood T cells in healthy people across ages. PCR was performed a second time for roughly 7 to 11 cycles using a sample-barcoded 5' primer and a J-beta primer mix. One entry per CDR3 protein, called by TCRdb with MiXCR from the 5' RACE reads. Of approximately 960,000 distinct CDR3 sequences listed, 25% to 35% are singletons. The data were also submitted as part of a second study, on T cells of mothers and their children.

Source material: blood. Source of these receptors: a middle-aged woman in good health.

In its sample, this clonotype was seen many times. The chain combines TRBV20-1 with TRBJ2-7, with D possibly being TRBD1 (6 bases). The length of the CDR3 is 15 residues. The V gene's germline CDR1 is DFQATT and CDR2 SNEGSKA (reference sequence). V lost 0 bases, J lost 0 bases, and 12 bases lay in between. CDR3 region: CSARDGQLGSYEQYF. Written as DNA, the CDR3 is TGCAGTGCTAGAGACGGACAGTTGGGCTCCTACGAGCAGTACTTC.

This clonotype was seen many times. The chain couples TRBV4-1 to TRBJ1-2; 8 bases agree with TRBD1. Germline CDR1 reads MGHRA; CDR2 reads YSYEKL. V shed 1 base and J 4 bases; nucleotides not matched to a gene: 2. The CDR3 contains 14 residues. In DNA, the CDR3 is TGCGCCAGCAGCCAAGGTACAGGGGGCTATGGCTACACCTTC. Its translation: CASSQGTGGYGYTF.

V and J are TRBV12-3 or TRBV12-4 and TRBJ1-2; 9 bases match TRBD1. The CDR3 covers 15 residues. The junction had 8 bases not matched to a gene; V was cut back by 7 bases and J by 2 bases. The CDR3 here is CASIAGQGLNYGYTF. The CDR3 DNA sequence: TGTGCCAGCATCGCAGGACAGGGGCTAAACTATGGCTACACCTTC.

In DNA, the CDR3 is TGCGCCAGCAGCTTGCGGACAGGGCTCTCCGAGCAGTACTTC. This encodes CASSLRTGLSEQYF. The rearrangement uses TRBV5-1 and TRBJ2-7, with TRBD1 matching 8 bases. The CDR3 has 14 amino acids. Germline-derived CDR1 and CDR2 are SGHRS and YFSETQ. V was pared by 1 base and J by 6 bases, with 6 bases of the junction left unmatched. Full variable domain (missing parts from reference TRBV5-1 and TRBJ2-7): KAGVTQTPRYLIKTRGQQVTLSCSPISGHRSVSWYQQTPGQGLQFLFEYFSETQRNKGNFPGRFSGRQFSNSRSEMNVSTLELGDSALYLCASSLRTGLSEQYFGPGTRLTVT.

This clonotype was observed a few times. The CDR3 nucleotides read TGTGCCAGCAGCGCGCCCCGAGGGACAGGGGATTTTAATGAAAAACTGTTTTTT. This codes for CASSAPRGTGDFNEKLFF. The rearrangement uses TRBV9 and TRBJ1-4; TRBD1 matches at 10 bases. V trimming: 3 bases; J trimming: 4 bases; junction bases outside the gene matches: 12. Looked up from germline, CDR1 is SGDLS and CDR2 is YYNGEE. The CDR3 runs to 18 residues.

This clonotype was observed a handful of times. The gene calls are TRBV27 and TRBJ1-5; 11 bases are a match to TRBD1. CDR1 is MNHEY, CDR2 SMNVEV, per germline (reference sequence). The trim removed 4 bases at V and 9 bases at J, leaving 11 bases unmatched. The length of the CDR3 is 16 residues. CDR3 protein: CASSSRTGGPGGPQHF. The CDR3 coding sequence is TGTGCCAGCAGTTCCCGGACAGGGGGCCCCGGTGGGCCCCAGCATTTT.

This clonotype was counted many times. The chain links TRBV25-1 to TRBJ1-2; a weak D match, TRBD1 (5 bases). Between the trimmed V and J ends, which lost 4 bases and 8 bases, there was a span of 14 bases. CDR3 length equals 13 residues. The germline V gene has CDR1 MGHDK and CDR2 SYGVNS. CDR3 sequence: CASSGRDVGGYTF. DNA of the CDR3: TGTGCCAGCAGTGGTCGGGACGTGGGGGGCTACACCTTC.

This clonotype was picked up many times. V gene TRBV5-1 combines with J gene TRBJ2-3, with D possibly matching TRBD2 (5 bases). Germline V gene sequence: CDR1 SGHRS, CDR2 YFSETQ. CDR3 length: 12 amino acids. V lost 4 bases, J lost 6 bases, and 9 bases lay in between. The CDR3 is CASSPPGDTQYF. The CDR3 nucleotides read TGCGCCAGCAGCCCCCCGGGGGATACGCAGTATTTT.

This clonotype was counted between two and nine times. The chain recombines TRBV7-3 with TRBJ2-5, with 12 nucleotides matching TRBD2. Germline values: CDR1 SGHTA, CDR2 FQGTGA. V trimming: 5 bases; J trimming: 5 bases; junction bases outside the gene matches: 6. This CDR3 is 15 amino acids long. The CDR3 coding sequence is TGTGCCAGCAGCAACGGACTAGCGGGGATCGAGACCCAGTACTTC. It translates to CASSNGLAGIETQYF.